This entry lists 10 T cell receptor beta chains sequenced from one sample in a study of control samples from healthy donors and cancer patients. The repertoire was sequenced with immunoSEQ multiplex PCR; TCRdb's copy has only in-frame clones and lacks some. Of some 110,000 clones listed, around nine tenths are singletons. The sequencing sample was made of blood. These receptors were taken from a woman between 65 and 79 years old in good health.

This clone has just one count. The V gene is TRBV5-1, the J gene TRBJ1-3, with a possible D match to TRBD1 (6 bases). Germline V gives CDR1 SGHRS, CDR2 YFSETQ. V was shortened by 0 bases and J by 4 bases, with 20 bases between the two germline ends. This CDR3 contains 18 residues. The CDR3 nucleotides are TGCGCCAGCAGCTTGGAGGGGGGCGGGGGAATAACCGGAAACACCATATATTTT. Its translation: CASSLEGGGGITGNTIYF.

V usage is TRBV7-8 and J usage is TRBJ2-3; D possibly uses TRBD1 or TRBD2 (5 bases each). Germline V gene lookup returns CDR1 SGHVS and CDR2 FQNEAQ. This CDR3 is 14 amino acids long. V was pared by 5 bases and J by 1 base, with 10 bases between. The CDR3 protein is CASSRGTGTDTQYF. CDR3 sequence (DNA): TGTGCCAGCAGCCGAGGGACCGGCACAGATACGCAGTATTTT.

Here the CDR3 reads CASSSGGGTYNEQFF. The CDR3 region has the DNA TGTGCCAGCAGTTCAGGCGGGGGAACCTACAATGAGCAGTTCTTC. J is TRBJ2-1 and V is TRBV6-2 or TRBV6-3; TRBD2 agrees at 7 bases. Trimming removed 4 bases from V and 2 bases from J; junction bases left unmatched: 5. This CDR3 has 15 residues. Germline values: CDR1 MNHEY, CDR2 SVGEGT.

The gene calls are TRBV12-3 or TRBV12-4 and TRBJ2-2; D is tentatively TRBD1 or TRBD2 (5 bases each). With 5 bases removed from V and 5 bases from J, the gap between germline ends came to 9 bases. The CDR3 covers 13 residues. The CDR3 DNA follows: TGTGCCAGCAGTCGGGGACGGACCGGGGAGCTGTTTTTT. Protein: CASSRGRTGELFF.

This clone showed up just a few times. The V gene is TRBV5-5, the J gene TRBJ1-1; TRBD1 aligns across 10 bases. The germline V gene encodes CDR1 SGHKS and CDR2 YYEKEE (reference sequence). This CDR3 has 16 amino acids. V gave up 4 bases and J gave up 3 bases; unmatched junction bases: 9. Here the CDR3 reads CASSPDRGRVDTEAFF. The CDR3 DNA sequence: TGTGCCAGCAGCCCAGACAGGGGGCGCGTAGACACTGAAGCTTTCTTT.

The gene calls are TRBV19 and TRBJ2-1; 8 nucleotides agree with TRBD2. With V trimmed by 6 bases and J by 15 bases, 10 bases remained unmatched. Germline V gene lookup returns CDR1 LNHDA and CDR2 SQIVND (reference sequence). The CDR3 covers 12 residues. The DNA for the CDR3 is TGTGCCAGTAGAAAAACCGGGACTAGAGTGTTCTTC. It encodes CASRKTGTRVFF. Variable domain in full (rest from reference TRBV19 and TRBJ2-1): DGGITQSPKYLFRKEGQNVTLSCEQNLNHDAMYWYRQDPGQGLRLIYYSQIVNDFQKGDIAEGYSVSREKKESFPLTVTSAQKNPTAFYLCASRKTGTRVFFGPGTRLTVL.

The chain combines TRBV27 with TRBJ2-7; 7 nucleotides line up with TRBD1. Germline V lookup: CDR1 MNHEY, CDR2 SMNVEV (reference sequence). The CDR3 loop spans 14 amino acids. J lost 7 bases, V lost 7 bases, and 13 bases had no gene match. In DNA, the CDR3 is TGTGCCAGCACCACAACAGGGGCCCCGGGGGAGCAGTACTTC. As protein: CASTTTGAPGEQYF.

The V gene is TRBV18, the J gene TRBJ1-2; D is ambiguous. CDR3 length: 14 residues. V was shortened by 2 bases and J by 4 bases, with 11 bases between the two germline ends. The V gene's germline CDR1 is KGHSH and CDR2 LQKENI. CDR3 region: CASSPSGSGYGYTF. In DNA, the CDR3 is TGTGCCAGCTCACCAAGCGGGAGCGGCTATGGCTACACCTTC.

V is TRBV9 and J is TRBJ1-1; no reliable D call. V was cut by 7 bases and J by 8 bases, with 18 bases left in between. Germline V gene lookup returns CDR1 SGDLS and CDR2 YYNGEE. The CDR3 consists of 13 residues. The DNA for the CDR3 is TGTGCCAGCTCCCTGGAGGGAGCCACCGAAGCTTTCTTT. Amino acids: CASSLEGATEAFF.

The chain couples TRBV10-2 to TRBJ1-5; D uncertain. Germline V gene lookup returns CDR1 WSHSY and CDR2 SAAADI. The length of the CDR3 is 13 residues. V dropped 7 bases and J dropped 3 bases, with 10 bases sitting between them. The CDR3 sequence is CASTTGVNQPQHF. CDR3 DNA sequence: TGCGCCAGCACAACGGGTGTCAATCAGCCCCAGCATTTT.